This T cell receptor beta chain was sequenced during a study of T cells in Graves' hyperthyroidism and ophthalmopathy. The study, taken as a whole, reports: Blood samples included most of the expanded thyroid clonotypes exceeding 0.001. Classification by a 13 V-J model distinguished ophthalmopathy from stable hyperthyroidism.

The CDR3 has 12 amino acids. Trimming removed 2 bases from V and 7 bases from J, with 7 bases in between. The germline V gene has CDR1 SGHRS and CDR2 YFSETQ. Graves' hyperthyroidism qualified as stable when ophthalmopathy did not progress within 18 months. This clonotype was seen more than once but under ten times. The antigen is unknown. Template material for amplifying TCR beta CDR3 regions consisted of RNA transcripts. During a first-round RT-PCR of the TCR CDR3, the HTBI primer set was used. TCRdb analysed the multiplex PCR reads with MiXCR anew, one entry per CDR3 protein. The sample carries hundreds of thousands of distinct CDR3 sequences, about 17% recorded once.

The sequence was collected from a woman under 40 with Graves' hyperthyroidism. Sample: blood. The V gene is TRBV5-1, the J gene TRBJ2-1, with no clear D. CDR3 sequence reads: CASSFDKNEQFF. The DNA for the CDR3 is TGCGCCAGCAGCTTCGACAAGAATGAGCAGTTCTTC.